A single sample gave rise to the 19 T cell receptor beta chains below, sequenced in a study of control samples from healthy donors and cancer patients. The method was immunoSEQ multiplex PCR; TCRdb's version includes in-frame clones alone and lacks a portion of them. This table holds roughly 30,000 clones, less than 80% found once. Sequenced material: PBMCs. The receptors stem from a man between 60 and 70 years old with head and neck cancer.

CDR3: CASSVDRYEQFF. Here the CDR3 DNA reads TGTGCCAGCAGCGTGGACAGGTATGAGCAGTTCTTC. The chain combines TRBV7-9 with TRBJ2-1, with 7 bases lining up with TRBD1. The CDR3 has 12 residues. Germline V lookup: CDR1 SEHNR, CDR2 FQNEAQ (reference sequence). V lost 5 bases and J lost 8; bases outside the gene matches: 3.

V gene TRBV6-6 combines with J gene TRBJ2-4; the match to TRBD1 covers 7 bases. The CDR3 runs 17 residues. Losses at the gene ends were 5 bases for V and 0 bases for J; bases not matched to a gene: 10. CDR1 is MNHNY and CDR2 is SVGAGI in the germline V gene (reference sequence). The CDR3 nucleotides are TGTGCCAGCAGTCCCGCCGGGACAGCCCTAGCCAAAAACATTCAGTACTTC. As protein: CASSPAGTALAKNIQYF.

This chain links TRBV30 with TRBJ2-5, with TRBD2 as a possible D gene (5 bases). Trimming cost V 0 bases and J 4 bases, with 21 bases left between them. The CDR3 totals 17 residues. The germline gives CDR1 GTSNPN, CDR2 SVGIG (reference sequence). CDR3 region: CAWSVGLLMDGGETQYF. CDR3 sequence (DNA): TGTGCCTGGAGTGTAGGGCTCCTGATGGATGGAGGAGAGACCCAGTACTTC.

This rearrangement joins TRBV7-6 to TRBJ2-7, with D possibly being TRBD1 (5 bases). Germline lookup yields CDR1 SGHVS and CDR2 FNYEAQ. V lost 5 bases and J 0 bases, leaving 11 bases between the germline ends. The CDR3 contains 14 residues. The CDR3 is CASSTRQGSYEQYF. CDR3 nucleotide sequence: TGTGCCAGCAGCACCCGGCAGGGCTCCTACGAGCAGTACTTC.

The J gene is TRBJ1-2, the V gene TRBV6-5; D is uncertain. CDR3 length: 15 amino acids. Trimming took off 2 bases at V and 2 bases at J, with 12 bases between the two ends. Looked up from germline, CDR1 is MNHEY and CDR2 is SVGAGI. The CDR3 region is CASSYDSQPNYGYTF. The CDR3 DNA reads as TGTGCCAGCAGTTACGATTCACAACCCAACTATGGCTACACCTTC.

This chain joins TRBV6-2 or TRBV6-3 and TRBJ2-7; D perhaps matches TRBD2 (6 bases). With 2 bases removed from V and 0 bases from J, the gap between germline ends came to 11 bases. There are 15 residues in the CDR3. Germline V CDR1 and CDR2: MNHEY, SVGEGT. The CDR3, as DNA: TGTGCCAGCAGTTACGAGGGAGGCCACTCCTACGAGCAGTACTTC. Translating it yields CASSYEGGHSYEQYF.

This sequence joins TRBV30 and TRBJ2-6; 7 positions match TRBD1. The CDR3 has 16 amino acids. Germline V gene sequence: CDR1 GTSNPN, CDR2 SVGIG (reference sequence). Trimming removed 0 bases from V and 3 bases from J; junction bases left unmatched: 5. CDR3 loop: CAWSVPGTVGANVLTF. The CDR3, as DNA: TGTGCCTGGAGTGTCCCCGGGACAGTTGGGGCCAACGTCCTGACTTTC.

The chain couples TRBV27 to TRBJ2-3; 8 bases map to TRBD2. V trimming: 3 bases; J trimming: 2 bases; junction bases outside the gene matches: 10. CDR1 and CDR2 from the germline V gene are MNHEY and SMNVEV (reference sequence). The CDR3 is 17 residues long. The CDR3 spells CASSFSAGGPYTDTQYF. The CDR3 region has the DNA TGTGCCAGCAGTTTCTCTGCGGGAGGCCCCTACACAGATACGCAGTATTTT.

The genes are TRBV27 and TRBJ1-5; D is uncertain. Germline V gene lookup returns CDR1 MNHEY and CDR2 SMNVEV (reference sequence). Trimming took off 2 bases at V and 0 bases at J, with 8 bases between the two ends. The CDR3 loop spans 15 amino acids. The CDR3 loop is CASSLGEYSNQPQHF. The CDR3 region has the DNA TGTGCCAGCAGTTTAGGAGAGTATAGCAATCAGCCCCAGCATTTT.

This chain joins TRBV27 and TRBJ1-2; TRBD1 matches 9 bases. J gave up 5 bases and V 6 bases, and 10 bases lay outside the gene matches. The germline gives CDR1 MNHEY, CDR2 SMNVEV (reference sequence). The CDR3 consists of 15 residues. CDR3 sequence (DNA): TGTGCCAGCAGGCCCGGGACAGGGACCCTATATGGCTACACCTTC. Amino acids: CASRPGTGTLYGYTF.

V gene TRBV5-4 combines with J gene TRBJ2-5; D possibly uses TRBD1 or TRBD2 (6 bases each). In germline, CDR1 is SGHNT, CDR2 YYREEE (reference sequence). Deletions cut 3 bases from V and 3 bases from J, with 15 bases between. This CDR3 is 15 amino acids long. The CDR3 here is CASSSSGGGKETQYF. CDR3 sequence (DNA): TGTGCCAGCAGCTCAAGCGGAGGGGGGAAAGAGACCCAGTACTTC.

Regarding this clone: The junction shows a germline mismatch at one end, possibly a read error. The V call is TRBV6-2 or TRBV6-3, the J call TRBJ2-7, with D perhaps assigned TRBD1 or TRBD2 (5 bases each). This CDR3 comprises 13 residues. Germline loops: CDR1 MNHEY, CDR2 SVGEGT. This chain's CDR3 is CASSYGPPGPKDF. DNA for the CDR3: TGTGCCAGCAGTTACGGCCCACCGGGACCCAAGGACTTC.

The chain is built from TRBV30 and TRBJ2-1; 14 positions match TRBD2. This CDR3 contains 19 residues. The germline gives CDR1 GTSNPN, CDR2 SVGIG (reference sequence). V gave up 2 bases and J gave up 9 bases; unmatched junction bases: 18. The CDR3 coding sequence is TGTGCCTGGAGTCCACCCAAGGCCGGGACTAGCGGGAGTAGAAGTGAGCAGTTCTTC. It encodes CAWSPPKAGTSGSRSEQFF.

V and J are TRBV2 and TRBJ2-7; TRBD1 matches at 10 bases. The CDR3 runs 15 residues. Looked up from germline, CDR1 is SNHLY and CDR2 is FYNNEI. V gave up 6 bases and J gave up 1 base; unmatched junction bases: 6. The CDR3 reads CASRAGQGVSYEQYF. The CDR3 DNA reads as TGTGCCAGCAGGGCCGGACAGGGGGTTTCCTACGAGCAGTACTTC.

This clone showed up just a few times. The chain uses TRBV7-2 and TRBJ1-5, with TRBD1 identical over 12 bases. Germline V gene data show CDR1 as SGHTA and CDR2 as FQGNSA. Unmatched junction bases numbered 10, after V lost 5 bases and J lost 2 bases. This CDR3 is 18 amino acids long. CDR3 DNA: TGTGCCAGCAGCGCCTCCGGGACAGGGGGCGCGGGCAATCAGCCCCAGCATTTT. Translated: CASSASGTGGAGNQPQHF. Looking up the rest from reference TRBV7-2 and TRBJ1-5 gives the full variable domain: GAGVSQSPSNKVTEKGKDVELRCDPISGHTALYWYRQSLGQGLEFLIYFQGNSAPDKSGLPSDRFSAERTGGSVSTLTIQRTQQEDSAVYLCASSASGTGGAGNQPQHFGDGTRLSIL.

The chain uses TRBV5-5 and TRBJ1-1; D perhaps matches TRBD1 (6 bases). V lost 0 bases and J lost 3, with 12 bases in between. The CDR3 contains 15 residues. Germline CDR1 reads SGHKS; CDR2 reads YYEKEE (reference sequence). DNA of the CDR3: TGTGCCAGCAGCTTGGTGTCAGGGGCCCACACTGAAGCTTTCTTT. Translating gives CASSLVSGAHTEAFF.

The chain has TRBV27 and TRBJ2-2; D not resolved. CDR1 is MNHEY and CDR2 is SMNVEV in the germline V gene (reference sequence). V lost 3 bases, J lost 6 bases, and 11 bases lay in between. The CDR3 has 14 amino acids. The CDR3 bases are TGTGCCAGCAGTTTCGGTCCCGGAGCCGGGGAGCTGTTTTTT. It yields the protein CASSFGPGAGELFF.

This chain connects TRBV27 to TRBJ1-6, with D unresolved. The CDR3 runs 14 residues. V was shortened by 6 bases and J by 7 bases, with 13 bases between the two germline ends. Germline V gene sequence: CDR1 MNHEY, CDR2 SMNVEV (reference sequence). The CDR3 region is CASRFGQENSPLHF. The CDR3 nucleotides are TGTGCCAGCAGATTCGGTCAGGAGAATTCACCCCTCCACTTT.

The chain joins TRBV28 to TRBJ2-7; D gene uncertain. The CDR3 sequence is 12 residues long. The germline V and J ends were trimmed by 6 bases and 4 bases, with 10 bases remaining between them. Looked up from germline, CDR1 is MDHEN and CDR2 is SYDVKM. The CDR3 spells CASRGLLYEQYF. The CDR3 coding sequence is TGTGCCAGCAGAGGCCTACTTTACGAGCAGTACTTC.